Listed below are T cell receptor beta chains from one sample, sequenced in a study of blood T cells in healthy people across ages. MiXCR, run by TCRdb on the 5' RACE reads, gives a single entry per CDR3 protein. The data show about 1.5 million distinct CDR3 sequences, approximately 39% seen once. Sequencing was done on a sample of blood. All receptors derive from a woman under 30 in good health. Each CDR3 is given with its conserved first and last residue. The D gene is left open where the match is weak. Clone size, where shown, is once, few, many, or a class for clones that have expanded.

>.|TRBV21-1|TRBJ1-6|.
CASSKVGRPLHF
TGTGCCAGCAGCAAAGTGGGAAGACCCCTCCACTTT
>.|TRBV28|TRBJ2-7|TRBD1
CASRLTGASYEQYF
TGTGCCAGCAGGCTGACAGGGGCCTCCTACGAGCAGTACTTC
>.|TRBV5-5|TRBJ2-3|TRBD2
CASSLNSGGVTDTQYF
TGTGCCAGCAGCTTGAATAGCGGGGGGGTCACAGATACGCAGTATTTT
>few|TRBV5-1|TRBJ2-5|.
CASSLLSGAQETQYF
TGCGCCAGCAGCTTGTTGAGCGGAGCCCAAGAGACCCAGTACTTC
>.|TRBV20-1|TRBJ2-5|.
CSASRRDKETQYF
TGCAGTGCTAGTCGCAGGGATAAGGAGACCCAGTACTTC
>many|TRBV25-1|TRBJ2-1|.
CASSGGINEQFF
TGTGCCAGCAGTGGTGGGATCAATGAGCAGTTCTTC
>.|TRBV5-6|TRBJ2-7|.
CASSPRTVAYEQYF
TGTGCCAGCAGCCCGAGGACCGTTGCCTACGAGCAGTACTTC
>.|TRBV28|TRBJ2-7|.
CASTRWRSSYEQYF
TGTGCCAGCACGCGGTGGCGGAGCTCCTACGAGCAGTACTTC
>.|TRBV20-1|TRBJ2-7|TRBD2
CSAPTSGRADEQYF
TGCAGTGCGCCGACTAGCGGGAGGGCCGATGAGCAGTACTTC
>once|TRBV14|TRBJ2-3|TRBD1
CTSSQGAADTQYF
TGTACCAGCAGCCAGGGGGCCGCAGATACGCAGTATTTT
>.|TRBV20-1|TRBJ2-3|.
CSALTPDTQYF
TGCAGTGCTCTTACACCAGATACGCAGTATTTT
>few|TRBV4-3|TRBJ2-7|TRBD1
CASSQDRGFNEQYF
TGCGCCAGCAGCCAGGACAGGGGTTTCAACGAGCAGTACTTC
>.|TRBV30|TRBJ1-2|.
CAWSKGLGYGYTF
TGTGCCTGGAGTAAGGGGCTCGGCTATGGCTACACCTTC
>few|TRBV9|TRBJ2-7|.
CASSVGGQNYNEQYF
TGTGCCAGCAGCGTCGGGGGTCAAAATTACAATGAGCAGTACTTC
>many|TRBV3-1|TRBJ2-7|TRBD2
CASSQSPGGTEQYF
TGTGCCAGCAGCCAGTCCCCGGGGGGGACCGAGCAGTACTTC
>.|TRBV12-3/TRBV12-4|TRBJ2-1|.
CASSRTAGQFF
TGTGCCAGCAGTAGGACAGCGGGGCAGTTCTTC
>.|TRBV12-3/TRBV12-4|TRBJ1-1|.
CASSDPQGAVTEAFF
TGTGCCAGCAGTGACCCACAGGGCGCTGTCACTGAAGCTTTCTTT
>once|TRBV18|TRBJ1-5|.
CASSPRYRNQPQHF
TGTGCCAGCTCACCACGGTACCGCAATCAGCCCCAGCATTTT
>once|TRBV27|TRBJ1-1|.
CASSLHGGGAVGEAFF
TGTGCCAGCAGTCTCCATGGGGGAGGGGCCGTCGGTGAAGCTTTCTTT
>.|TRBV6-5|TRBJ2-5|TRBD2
CASSYNGLAGVQETQYF
TGTGCCAGCAGTTACAACGGACTAGCGGGAGTCCAAGAGACCCAGTACTTC
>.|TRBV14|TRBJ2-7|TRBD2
CASSGSTYEQYF
TGTGCCAGTAGCGGGAGTACCTACGAGCAGTACTTC
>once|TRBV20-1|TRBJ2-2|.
CSARGEAYGELFF
TGCAGTGCGAGAGGCGAGGCCTACGGGGAGCTGTTTTTT
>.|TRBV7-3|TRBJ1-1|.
CASSLNPYVNTEAFF
TGTGCCAGCAGCTTAAACCCATACGTGAACACTGAAGCTTTCTTT
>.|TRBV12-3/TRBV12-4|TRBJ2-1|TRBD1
CASNRQGISYEQFF
TGTGCCAGCAATCGACAGGGGATCTCCTACGAGCAGTTCTTC
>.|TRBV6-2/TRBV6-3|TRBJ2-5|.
CASSYVGAPTETQYF
TGTGCCAGCAGTTACGTAGGGGCCCCCACGGAGACCCAGTACTTC
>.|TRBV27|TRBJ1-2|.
CASSLYPGDYGYTF
TGTGCCAGCAGTTTATACCCAGGAGACTATGGCTACACCTTC
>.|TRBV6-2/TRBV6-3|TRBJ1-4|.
CASSYSTLTASNEKLFF
TGTGCCAGCAGTTACTCCACACTGACAGCATCTAATGAAAAACTGTTTTTT
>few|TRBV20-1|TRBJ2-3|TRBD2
CSARSFTSGGSTDTQYF
TGCAGTGCTAGGAGTTTCACTAGCGGGGGTAGCACAGATACGCAGTATTTT
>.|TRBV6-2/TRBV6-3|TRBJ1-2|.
CASSYYTLDGYTF
TGTGCCAGCAGTTACTACACTTTAGATGGCTACACCTTT
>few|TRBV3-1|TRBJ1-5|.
CASSYSVSNQPQHF
TGTGCCAGCAGTTACAGCGTTAGCAATCAGCCCCAGCATTTT
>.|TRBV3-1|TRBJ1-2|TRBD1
CASSQDKDRGFYGYTF
TGTGCCAGCAGCCAAGATAAAGACAGGGGCTTCTATGGCTACACCTTC
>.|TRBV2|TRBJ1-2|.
CASSELPLGYTF
TGTGCCAGCAGTGAATTGCCGCTCGGCTACACCTTC
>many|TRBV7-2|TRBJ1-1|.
CASSLGGVPEAFF
TGTGCCAGCAGCTTAGGCGGGGTCCCTGAAGCTTTCTTT
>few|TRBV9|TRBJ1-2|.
CASSGPGRQNYGYTF
TGTGCCAGCAGCGGACCGGGACGGCAAAACTATGGCTACACCTTC
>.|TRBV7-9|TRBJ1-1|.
CASAPGVMNTEAFF
TGTGCCAGCGCCCCAGGGGTTATGAACACTGAAGCTTTCTTT
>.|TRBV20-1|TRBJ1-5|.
CSARDGKAQTPHQPQHF
TGCAGTGCTAGAGACGGAAAGGCACAGACCCCTCATCAGCCCCAGCATTTT
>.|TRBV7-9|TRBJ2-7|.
CASSLERLDSYEQYF
TGTGCCAGCAGCTTAGAGAGGTTAGACTCCTACGAGCAGTACTTC
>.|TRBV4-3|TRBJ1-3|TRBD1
CASSRTRTGITGNTIYF
TGCGCCAGCAGCCGTACCAGGACAGGGATCACTGGAAACACCATATATTTT
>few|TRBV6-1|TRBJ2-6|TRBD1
CASSAYLGTGTGGANVLTF
TGTGCCAGCAGTGCCTACCTCGGGACAGGGACGGGTGGGGCCAACGTCCTGACTTTC
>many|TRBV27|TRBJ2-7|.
CASSLSIGYEQYF
TGTGCCAGCAGTTTATCGATCGGCTACGAGCAGTACTTC
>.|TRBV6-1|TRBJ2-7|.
CASSQYGTSYEQYF
TGTGCCAGCAGTCAGTACGGGACTTCATACGAGCAGTACTTC
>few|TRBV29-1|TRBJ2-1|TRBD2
CSVKPRLAGWDNEQFF
TGCAGCGTTAAGCCCCGACTAGCGGGGTGGGACAATGAGCAGTTCTTC
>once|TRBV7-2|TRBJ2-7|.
CASTQGELVYEQYF
TGTGCCAGCACCCAAGGGGAACTAGTCTACGAGCAGTACTTC
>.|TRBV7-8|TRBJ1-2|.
CATTPRVGGGYNYGYTF
TGTGCCACCACCCCTAGGGTGGGGGGTGGGTATAACTATGGCTACACCTTC
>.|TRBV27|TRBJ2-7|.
CASSLSGGLLPYEQYF
TGTGCCAGCAGTTTATCGGGGGGCCTATTACCCTACGAGCAGTACTTC
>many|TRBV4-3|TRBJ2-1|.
CASSQDRVAYNEQFF
TGCGCCAGCAGCCAAGACAGGGTTGCCTACAATGAGCAGTTCTTC
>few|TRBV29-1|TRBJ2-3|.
CSVPITDTQYF
TGCAGCGTCCCGATCACAGATACGCAGTATTTT
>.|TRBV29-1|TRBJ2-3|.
CSVEVQGTDTQYF
TGCAGCGTTGAAGTACAGGGTACAGATACGCAGTATTTT
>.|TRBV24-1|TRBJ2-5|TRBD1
CATSDSYHGTGGETQYF
TGTGCCACCAGTGACTCATACCATGGGACAGGAGGGGAGACCCAGTACTTC
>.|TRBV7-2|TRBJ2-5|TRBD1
CASSLGGTGYQETQYF
TGTGCCAGCAGCTTGGGAGGGACAGGGTATCAAGAGACCCAGTACTTC
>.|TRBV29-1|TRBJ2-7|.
CSVDVLTEGRDEQYF
TGCAGCGTTGATGTACTAACCGAGGGGCGGGACGAGCAGTACTTC
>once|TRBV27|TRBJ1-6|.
CASKSTGCGSPLHF
TGTGCCAGCAAGAGTACAGGGTGTGGTTCACCCCTCCACTTT
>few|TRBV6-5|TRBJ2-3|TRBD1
CASSYSRDSGDTQYF
TGTGCCAGCAGTTACTCCCGGGACAGTGGGGATACGCAGTATTTT
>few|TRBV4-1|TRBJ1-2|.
CASSHFPAREFSGYTF
TGCGCCAGCAGCCACTTCCCCGCCAGGGAGTTCTCTGGCTACACCTTC
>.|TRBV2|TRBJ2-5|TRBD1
CASSGQGAEQETQYF
TGTGCCAGCAGTGGACAGGGGGCTGAGCAAGAGACCCAGTACTTC